This T cell receptor beta chain was found in a study of blood T cell repertoires in COVID-19. In the study overall: The cDNA or gDNA used as material had been derived from T cells, B-cell-depleted T cells, or PBMCs.

Germline CDR1 is SGHRS and CDR2 is YFSETQ. V was clipped by 0 bases and J by 6 bases, with 15 bases between them. The CDR3 is made up of 15 amino acids. In the case of this clone: The sample carries other DNA sequences with the same CDR3.

Only in-frame clones appear in the TCRdb table, and some are missing; sequencing was by immunoSEQ multiplex PCR. Among 250,000 to 400,000 clones, 88% were seen once, and the ten largest hold about 1.5%. This sequence was found in a woman aged 25 to 39 with COVID-19, enrolled during active disease. The chain joins TRBV5-1 to TRBJ1-2, with a tentative D call TRBD1 (6 bases). Sequences were obtained from peripheral blood. Here the CDR3 reads CASSLEGGGRDGYTF. The CDR3 coding sequence is TGCGCCAGCAGCTTGGAAGGGGGTGGAAGAGATGGCTACACCTTC.